Below, 13 T cell receptor beta chains from the same sample are listed, as sequenced in a study of blood T cell repertoires in COVID-19. Libraries were prepared by immunoSEQ multiplex PCR; TCRdb keeps only in-frame clonotypes and omits some of them. The sample has roughly 450,000 clones, less than 95% seen once. Sequencing input: PBMCs or T cells enriched from blood (not recorded which). Receptors were obtained from a man younger than 35 who had recovered from COVID-19.

V is TRBV6-2 or TRBV6-3 and J is TRBJ1-2; D gene uncertain. CDR1 MNHEY and CDR2 SVGEGT come from the germline V gene. V lost 1 base and J lost 4, with 7 bases in between. This CDR3 contains 13 residues. CDR3 nucleotides: TGTGCCAGCAGTTACTTTTCTCTCTATGGCTACACCTTC. This sequence encodes CASSYFSLYGYTF.

The chain joins TRBV7-9 to TRBJ2-7, with D perhaps TRBD2 (5 bases). In germline, CDR1 is SEHNR, CDR2 FQNEAQ (reference sequence). V was shortened by 1 base and J by 7 bases, with 11 bases between the two germline ends. The CDR3 is 13 residues long. CDR3 sequence reads: CASSLGLSGEQYF. CDR3 nucleotide sequence: TGTGCCAGCAGCTTAGGGCTGTCGGGAGAGCAGTACTTC.

The V call is TRBV7-9, the J call TRBJ2-3; D is possibly TRBD2 (6 bases). Germline-derived CDR1 and CDR2 are SEHNR and FQNEAQ (reference sequence). V lost 5 bases and J 5 bases, leaving 20 bases between the germline ends. CDR3 length: 16 residues. The chain's CDR3 is CASSPKQGEEIDTQYF. DNA for the CDR3: TGTGCCAGCAGCCCAAAACAAGGGGAGGAGATAGATACGCAGTATTTT.

V is TRBV9 and J is TRBJ1-6; a weak D match, TRBD1 (5 bases). The CDR3 has 15 residues. Per germline, CDR1 SGDLS and CDR2 YYNGEE. Deletions cut 0 bases from V and 8 bases from J, with 12 bases between. The CDR3 DNA reads as TGTGCCAGCAGCGTAGACAGGTTTCAGGATTCACCCCTCCACTTT. Translation gives CASSVDRFQDSPLHF.

The chain recombines TRBV24-1 with TRBJ1-4; 9 bases fit TRBD1. This CDR3 spans 12 amino acids. V lost 12 bases and J lost 8; bases outside the gene matches: 6. Per germline, CDR1 KGHDR and CDR2 SFDVKD. The CDR3 sequence is CAAGQGGEKLFF. CDR3 DNA: TGTGCCGCGGGACAGGGAGGGGAAAAACTGTTTTTT.

This clone was seen once. One junction end disagrees with the germline gene, perhaps due to a read error. This rearrangement joins TRBV2 to TRBJ2-7; 13 bases line up with TRBD2. The germline V gene encodes CDR1 SNHLY and CDR2 FYNNEI. This CDR3 contains 15 residues. The CDR3 sequence is CASSGLAGVSSEQYF. CDR3 coding DNA: TGTGCCAGCAGCGGACTAGCGGGAGTTTCCTCCGAGCAGTACTTC.

J is TRBJ2-7 and V is TRBV10-2; D is perhaps TRBD2 (7 bases). The CDR3 totals 13 residues. The germline V gene encodes CDR1 WSHSY and CDR2 SAAADI. Trimming stripped 8 bases from V and 3 bases from J, with 14 bases between. This chain's CDR3 is CASRGGGLYEQYF. Here the CDR3 DNA reads TGCGCCAGCCGAGGGGGGGGGCTCTACGAGCAGTACTTC.

The chain combines TRBV13 with TRBJ2-2, with a possible D match to TRBD2 (6 bases). From germline, CDR1 is PRHDT and CDR2 FYEKMQ (reference sequence). Trimming took off 5 bases at V and 5 bases at J, with 9 bases between the two ends. CDR3 size: 13 residues. The DNA of the CDR3 is TGTGCCAGCAGCCCGGGGGTTACCGGGGAGCTGTTTTTT. Translating it yields CASSPGVTGELFF.

The chain carries TRBV18 and TRBJ1-5; D perhaps matches TRBD1 (5 bases). Germline CDR1 KGHSH, CDR2 LQKENI. V was clipped by 1 base and J by 0 bases, with 13 bases between them. There are 17 residues in the CDR3. CDR3 DNA sequence: TGTGCCAGCTCACCACTTTTTACGACAGATAGCAATCAGCCCCAGCATTTT. This gives the protein CASSPLFTTDSNQPQHF.

The chain combines TRBV7-9 with TRBJ1-2; possibly TRBD1 for D (6 bases). Germline V gene sequence: CDR1 SEHNR, CDR2 FQNEAQ (reference sequence). The CDR3 has 15 residues. V lost 3 bases and J lost 8, with 19 bases in between. CDR3 in amino acids: CASSFGSRDKEGYTF. Written as DNA, the CDR3 is TGTGCCAGCAGCTTTGGGTCCCGGGACAAGGAGGGCTACACCTTC.

The gene calls are TRBV5-1 and TRBJ1-1; 7 positions agree with TRBD1. V dropped 4 bases and J dropped 6; count of bases not matched to a gene: 6. The CDR3 is made up of 13 amino acids. Germline CDR1 reads SGHRS; CDR2 reads YFSETQ. CDR3 protein: CASSAATGSEAFF. The CDR3 DNA reads as TGCGCCAGCAGCGCAGCGACAGGGTCTGAAGCTTTCTTT. The full variable domain, its missing parts supplied by reference TRBV5-1 and TRBJ1-1, is KAGVTQTPRYLIKTRGQQVTLSCSPISGHRSVSWYQQTPGQGLQFLFEYFSETQRNKGNFPGRFSGRQFSNSRSEMNVSTLELGDSALYLCASSAATGSEAFFGQGTRLTVV.

The rearrangement uses TRBV19 and TRBJ1-2; a weak D match, TRBD1 (6 bases). This CDR3 has 14 amino acids. V gave up 2 bases and J gave up 3 bases, with 10 bases separating them. The germline gives CDR1 LNHDA, CDR2 SQIVND (reference sequence). This CDR3 is CASSIRRTDYGYTF. As DNA, the CDR3 is TGTGCCAGTAGTATAAGGCGGACAGACTATGGCTACACCTTC.

This rearrangement joins TRBV28 to TRBJ1-5; D may be TRBD1 (5 bases). The CDR3 covers 15 residues. Trimming took off 2 bases at V and 4 bases at J, with 12 bases between the two ends. From germline, CDR1 is MDHEN and CDR2 SYDVKM. The CDR3 is CASSLGSGENQPQHF. CDR3 coding DNA: TGTGCCAGCAGTTTAGGTTCGGGGGAAAATCAGCCCCAGCATTTT.